This note documents a single T cell receptor beta chain sequence. What it binds is unknown. The data are from a study of blood T cells in healthy people across ages. Using a J-beta primer mix together with a sample-barcoded 5' primer, a second PCR was run for roughly 6 to 12 cycles. Every cDNA molecule bore a tag from a template-switch adaptor containing 12 random nucleotides. TCRdb reprocessed the 5' RACE reads with MiXCR, giving one entry per CDR3 protein. This sample carries 710,000 or so distinct CDR3 sequences, about 20% of them seen once, and the ten largest clones take approximately 20%. V dropped 6 bases and J dropped 3 bases, with 12 bases sitting between them. Looked up from germline, CDR1 is DFQATT and CDR2 is SNEGSKA (reference sequence). This CDR3 is 13 amino acids long. Broader study findings: Older age coincided with a roughly linear decline in TCR beta diversity per million T cells.

The gene calls are TRBV20-1 and TRBJ1-5; tentative D call: TRBD1 (6 bases). Material: blood. This clonotype was obtained from a man in his 70s in good health. CDR3 in DNA: TGCAGTGCCCTCGGACAGCACAATCAGCCCCAGCATTTT. Its translation: CSALGQHNQPQHF.